These 14 T cell receptor beta chains originate from one sample sequenced in a study of spatial heterogeneity in lung cancer. TCRdb reanalysed the 5' RACE reads using MiXCR and keeps one entry per CDR3 protein. In the table there are about 120,000 distinct CDR3 sequences, roughly a tenth of which are singletons. The time point denotes: blood at routine non-recurrence follow-up after resection. Specimen: PBMCs, collected at follow-up. All receptors come from a female donor with early-stage non-small cell lung cancer.

This clonotype was counted at least ten times. The genes are TRBV19 and TRBJ1-2; D not certain. V lost 2 bases, J lost 1 base, and 11 bases lay in between. CDR3 size: 15 residues. Germline assignment: CDR1 LNHDA and CDR2 SQIVND (reference sequence). The CDR3 reads CASSIRQEYNYGYTF. The CDR3 region has the DNA TGTGCCAGTAGTATACGGCAGGAATATAACTATGGCTACACCTTC.

This clonotype was recorded many times. This sequence joins TRBV12-3 or TRBV12-4 and TRBJ1-5; weak D call: TRBD1 (5 bases). V lost 3 bases, J lost 4 bases, and 7 bases lay in between. The CDR3 has 13 amino acids. The CDR3 coding sequence is TGTGCCAGCAGTTTGTGGGGGAATCAGCCCCAGCATTTT. Translated, it gives CASSLWGNQPQHF.

Only a few counts were recorded for this clonotype. The chain uses TRBV29-1 and TRBJ2-3; tentatively, D is TRBD2 (6 bases). Trimming stripped 4 bases from V and 4 bases from J, with 12 bases between. CDR1 is SQVTM and CDR2 is ANQGSEA in the germline V gene. CDR3 size: 13 residues. CDR3 amino acids: CSVGRLEADTQYF. DNA for the CDR3: TGCAGCGTTGGAAGACTAGAGGCAGATACGCAGTATTTT.

This clonotype showed up many times. This chain uses TRBV7-3 with TRBJ1-2; D might be TRBD1 (5 bases). Trimming cost V 5 bases and J 4 bases, with 17 bases left between them. The CDR3 has 15 amino acids. CDR1 is SGHTA and CDR2 is FQGTGA in the germline V gene. In nucleotides, the CDR3 is TGTGCCAGCAGCCCAAGTGGTTCAGGGCCCTATGGCTACACCTTC. It yields the protein CASSPSGSGPYGYTF.

V gene TRBV7-2 combines with J gene TRBJ2-2; D is ambiguous. The germline CDR1 and CDR2 sequences are SGHTA and FQGNSA. The CDR3 runs to 14 residues. V shed 5 bases and J shed 4 bases, with 11 bases lying between them. The CDR3 here is CASSIADLTGELFF. CDR3 sequence (DNA): TGTGCCAGCAGCATCGCGGACCTCACCGGGGAGCTGTTTTTT.

The CDR3 spells CASSLGGGGSYNEQFF. The DNA of the CDR3 is TGTGCCAGCAGCTTAGGAGGCGGGGGATCCTACAATGAGCAGTTCTTC. J is TRBJ2-1 and V is TRBV11-1; 7 nucleotides agree with TRBD2. The ends lost 1 base at V and 1 base at J; junction bases unmatched: 4. Per germline, CDR1 SGHAT and CDR2 FQDESV (reference sequence). The CDR3 has 16 residues.

About this clonotype: A single base separates this from a much larger clone, so it may be a read error. The CDR3 DNA reads as TGTGCCAGCAGCTTAAGATGGGTACTAGCCAAAAACATTCAGTACTTC. Translated: CASSLRWVLAKNIQYF. The V and J genes are TRBV13 and TRBJ2-4; D remains ambiguous. Between the trimmed V and J ends, which lost 2 bases and 0 bases, there was a span of 11 bases. Germline V gene sequence: CDR1 PRHDT, CDR2 FYEKMQ (reference sequence). This CDR3 contains 16 residues.

The V call is TRBV9, the J call TRBJ1-6; unclear D gene. V shed 0 bases and J shed 11 bases, with 12 bases lying between them. Germline values: CDR1 SGDLS, CDR2 YYNGEE. The CDR3 covers 14 residues. CDR3 sequence: CASSVVPENPPLHF. DNA for the CDR3: TGTGCCAGCAGCGTAGTGCCGGAGAATCCACCCCTCCACTTT.

This rearrangement joins TRBV28 to TRBJ1-2, with D perhaps TRBD1 (5 bases). CDR3 length: 12 residues. From germline, CDR1 is MDHEN and CDR2 SYDVKM. Trimming stripped 5 bases from V and 7 bases from J, with 11 bases between. The CDR3 spells CASSEGLSGYTF. The CDR3 DNA reads as TGTGCCAGCAGTGAGGGGTTATCTGGCTACACCTTC.

The gene calls are TRBV30 and TRBJ2-3, with D unclear. The germline CDR1 and CDR2 sequences are GTSNPN and SVGIG (reference sequence). The CDR3 length is 12 residues. The ends were cut back, 0 bases at V and 9 bases at J, with 10 bases in the middle. CDR3 in DNA: TGTGCCTGGAGTGTACTCGAAGGGACGCAGTATTTT. It translates to CAWSVLEGTQYF.

This clonotype has a handful of counts. The V call is TRBV20-1, the J call TRBJ1-1; maybe TRBD1 (5 bases). The V end was cut by 1 base, the J end by 1 base, with 10 bases between. This CDR3 region has 14 residues. CDR1 and CDR2 (germline): DFQATT, SNEGSKA (reference sequence). CDR3 protein: CSARVSQGNTEAFF. DNA of the CDR3: TGCAGTGCTAGAGTGTCTCAGGGGAACACTGAAGCTTTCTTT.

This clonotype appeared a few times. The CDR3 coding sequence is TGTGCCAGCTCACCAAGGATGACCTATCGCCAAGAGACCCAGTACTTC. Encoded protein: CASSPRMTYRQETQYF. The V gene is TRBV18, the J gene TRBJ2-5; D remains ambiguous. This CDR3 region has 16 residues. Germline CDR1 and CDR2: KGHSH and LQKENI. V shed 2 bases and J shed 1 base, with 14 bases lying between them.

This clonotype was seen a handful of times. The chain employs TRBV12-3 or TRBV12-4 and TRBJ2-3, with TRBD1 matching 7 bases. The CDR3 runs 14 residues. V dropped 6 bases and J dropped 3; count of bases not matched to a gene: 6. The CDR3 protein is CASSPRGPTDTQYF. The CDR3 coding sequence is TGTGCCAGCAGCCCAAGGGGGCCGACAGATACGCAGTATTTT.

This clonotype was recorded a few times. Sequence at one end of the junction differs from germline and may be a read error. V is TRBV9 and J is TRBJ2-1, with 8 nucleotides matching TRBD1. Germline V gene sequence: CDR1 SGDLS, CDR2 YYNGEE. The length of the CDR3 is 13 residues. The CDR3: CASSVVSGGVRIF. CDR3 in DNA: TGTGCCAGCAGCGTAGTATCAGGGGGCGTCAGGATCTTC.